This T cell receptor (beta chain) was captured in a study of shared clonotypes between healthy human individuals. Some clones are missing from TCRdb's copy, which holds only in-frame ones; the method was immunoSEQ multiplex PCR. Among around 2.1 million clones, 93% were seen once, and the ten largest hold under 2%. General study results and limits: Some clonotypes were shared by all four sorted-subset donors, while others were not shared. The non-shared ones had lower generation probabilities than the shared ones.

Positive CCR7 selection of CD45RO-negative cells yielded the naive CD8 cells, and terminally differentiated effector memory CD45RA+ cells were excluded. Adults of Caucasian background living in Nashville, Tennessee made up all donors. Of note for this clone: Antigen unknown.

This sequence originates from a man aged 18 to 35 in good health. Some clones in this sample may be carry-over from other donors' samples. The specimen sequenced was naive CD8+ T cells from PBMCs.

CDR3 region: CASSLIGTGTDTQYF. In DNA, the CDR3 is TGTGCCAGCAGTTTAATAGGGACGGGGACAGATACGCAGTATTTT. The chain combines TRBV27 with TRBJ2-3, with D tentatively TRBD1 or TRBD2 (5 bases each). The germline gives CDR1 MNHEY, CDR2 SMNVEV (reference sequence). CDR3 size: 15 residues. Trimming took off 2 bases at V and 3 bases at J, with 12 bases between the two ends.